The 11 T cell receptor beta chains below were found in one sample sequenced in a study of T cells in Graves' hyperthyroidism and ophthalmopathy. RNA transcripts were the template for amplifying TCR beta CDR3 regions. The HTBI primer set drove a first-round RT-PCR of the TCR CDR3. Each CDR3 protein is one row after TCRdb ran MiXCR on the multiplex PCR reads. The sample holds about 640,000 distinct CDR3 sequences; around 21% are singletons and the top ten take 30% to 40%. The sample comprised blood. The receptors come from a man aged 25-45 years with Graves' ophthalmopathy.

This clonotype has a handful of counts. Its ends do not fully match the called genes, so a read error is possible. V usage is TRBV7-8 and J usage is TRBJ2-3; 11 nucleotides match TRBD2. The CDR3 runs 19 residues. Germline CDR1 SGHVS, CDR2 FQNEAQ. The CDR3 reads CASSLRLAGMTLLTNTQYF. The CDR3 DNA follows: TGTGCCAGCAGCTTAAGACTAGCGGGAATGACCTTACTCACAAATACGCAGTATTTT.

This clonotype was seen only a few times. The chain has TRBV11-2 and TRBJ2-1; 14 bases map to TRBD2. Germline trimming cut 5 bases from V and 9 bases from J; bases unmatched to any gene: 12. Germline CDR1 is SGHAT and CDR2 is FQNNGV. The length of the CDR3 is 17 residues. CDR3 amino acids: CASSATRTSGRIGEQFF. The CDR3 nucleotides read TGTGCCAGCAGCGCTACCAGGACTAGCGGGAGGATCGGTGAGCAGTTCTTC.

This clonotype was seen ten or more times. The chain couples TRBV27 to TRBJ1-1; D perhaps matches TRBD1 (6 bases). CDR1 is MNHEY and CDR2 is SMNVEV in the germline V gene (reference sequence). Trimming stripped 5 bases from V and 6 bases from J, with 10 bases between. This CDR3 has 12 amino acids. This CDR3 reads CASSMTGSEAFF. The CDR3 region has the DNA TGTGCCAGCAGTATGACAGGATCTGAAGCTTTCTTT.

This clonotype was counted only a few times. The rearrangement joins TRBV11-2 to TRBJ2-7; D may correspond to TRBD1 or TRBD2 (6 bases each). The germline V and J ends were trimmed by 0 bases and 2 bases, with 14 bases remaining between them. CDR1 SGHAT and CDR2 FQNNGV come from the germline V gene. The CDR3 covers 16 residues. CDR3 in amino acids: CASSLERGAYTYEQYF. The CDR3, as DNA: TGTGCCAGCAGCTTAGAAAGGGGGGCGTACACCTACGAGCAGTACTTC.

Note on this clonotype: Since a much larger clone is just one base distant, this may be a read error. V is TRBV11-2 and J is TRBJ1-1, with D unresolved. The germline V gene has CDR1 SGHAT and CDR2 FQNNGV. Trimming took off 2 bases at V and 6 bases at J, with 10 bases between the two ends. This CDR3 contains 13 residues. The CDR3 region is CASSLNSVAEAFF. The CDR3 region has the DNA TGTGCCAGCAGCTTAAACTCCGTCGCTGAAGCTTTCTTT.

This clonotype has a handful of counts. J is TRBJ1-4 and V is TRBV15; the D gene is possibly TRBD1 (6 bases). Trimming removed 7 bases at V and 8 bases at J, with 11 bases between. This CDR3 is built from 12 residues. CDR1 is LNHNV and CDR2 is YYDKDF in the germline V gene (reference sequence). In DNA form, the CDR3 reads TGTGCCACCAAAGGACAGCGCGAAAAACTGTTTTTT. As protein: CATKGQREKLFF.

There are many counts of this clonotype. The chain employs TRBV18 and TRBJ2-7; 9 positions match TRBD1. Germline V lookup: CDR1 KGHSH, CDR2 LQKENI. Trimming at V came to 2 bases and at J to 0 bases, leaving 5 bases not matched to a gene. The CDR3 loop spans 16 amino acids. CDR3 nucleotides: TGTGCCAGCTCACCATCGGCGGGACAGGGCTCCTACGAGCAGTACTTC. It is translated as CASSPSAGQGSYEQYF.

This clonotype qualifies as large. This chain joins TRBV15 and TRBJ2-1, with 10 positions matching TRBD1. CDR1 and CDR2 from the germline V gene are LNHNV and YYDKDF (reference sequence). With V trimmed by 0 bases and J by 6 bases, 8 bases remained unmatched. The CDR3 covers 17 residues. The CDR3 region is CATSRDRGDRGGNEQFF. CDR3 in DNA: TGTGCCACCAGCAGAGATCGAGGGGACAGGGGAGGCAATGAGCAGTTCTTC. Complete variable domain (other parts from reference TRBV15 and TRBJ2-1): DAMVIQNPRYQVTQFGKPVTLSCSQTLNHNVMYWYQQKSSQAPKLLFHYYDKDFNNEADTPDNFQSRRPNTSFCFLDIRSPGLGDTAMYLCATSRDRGDRGGNEQFFGPGTRLTVL.

This chain connects TRBV4-1 to TRBJ2-6, with D perhaps matching TRBD2 (6 bases). The CDR3 spans 17 residues. Germline values: CDR1 MGHRA, CDR2 YSYEKL. V was pared by 0 bases and J by 0 bases, with 9 bases between. The CDR3 nucleotides read TGCGCCAGCAGCCAAGACGGGACTGCCTCTGGGGCCAACGTCCTGACTTTC. Amino acid sequence: CASSQDGTASGANVLTF.

V usage is TRBV19 and J usage is TRBJ2-1; D might be TRBD2 (5 bases). Deletions cut 5 bases from V and 2 bases from J, with 13 bases between. The CDR3 extends over 15 amino acids. Per germline, CDR1 LNHDA and CDR2 SQIVND (reference sequence). CDR3 in amino acids: CASSPRTGTYNEQFF. CDR3 DNA sequence: TGTGCCAGTAGTCCGCGGACTGGAACCTACAATGAGCAGTTCTTC.

This chain joins TRBV11-2 and TRBJ2-3, with D possibly matching TRBD1 (6 bases). V gave up 1 base and J gave up 11 bases, with 19 bases separating them. Per the germline V gene, CDR1 is SGHAT and CDR2 is FQNNGV. CDR3 size: 15 residues. CDR3 amino acids: CASSLGQESTREQYF. The CDR3 DNA reads as TGTGCCAGCAGCTTAGGACAGGAGAGTACTCGGGAGCAGTATTTT.